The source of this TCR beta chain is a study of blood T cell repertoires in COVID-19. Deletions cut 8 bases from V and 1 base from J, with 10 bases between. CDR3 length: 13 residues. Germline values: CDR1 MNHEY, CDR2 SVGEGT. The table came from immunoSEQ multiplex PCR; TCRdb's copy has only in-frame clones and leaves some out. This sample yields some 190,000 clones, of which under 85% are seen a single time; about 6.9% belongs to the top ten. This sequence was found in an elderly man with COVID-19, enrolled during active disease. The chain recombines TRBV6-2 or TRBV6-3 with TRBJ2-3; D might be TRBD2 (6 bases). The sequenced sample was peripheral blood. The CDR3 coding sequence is TGTGCCAGCTGTTCGGGGGGCACAGATACGCAGTATTTT. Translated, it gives CASCSGGTDTQYF.